This T cell receptor beta chain was profiled in a study of T-cell memory formation after mild COVID-19. Study observations and caveats: The study detected some responding clones in pre-infection memory, suggesting cross-reactive memory joined. Shrinking CD4+ clones were chiefly CM and EM; CD8+ ones were chiefly EMRA.

Concerning this clonotype: As yet, its antigen is unknown.

Each CDR3 protein gets one entry after TCRdb re-called the 5' RACE reads with MiXCR. The table lists fewer than 250,000 distinct CDR3 sequences, 8% to 11% of them singletons. Germline V gene sequence: CDR1 SGHRS, CDR2 YFSETQ. CDR3 length: 15 amino acids. V was shortened by 3 bases and J by 5 bases, with 17 bases between the two germline ends. This clonotype was sampled from a man aged 18 to 30 who had mild COVID-19 (a few samples of this study predate the infection). Cell type and time point are not known. Sequenced material: PBMCs or a T cell subset sorted from them (not recorded which). V usage is TRBV5-1 and J usage is TRBJ2-5; D may be TRBD2 (5 bases). CDR3 sequence (DNA): TGCGCCAGCAGCTCCACGGCCACTAGAGGCGAGACCCAGTACTTC. The encoded protein is CASSSTATRGETQYF.